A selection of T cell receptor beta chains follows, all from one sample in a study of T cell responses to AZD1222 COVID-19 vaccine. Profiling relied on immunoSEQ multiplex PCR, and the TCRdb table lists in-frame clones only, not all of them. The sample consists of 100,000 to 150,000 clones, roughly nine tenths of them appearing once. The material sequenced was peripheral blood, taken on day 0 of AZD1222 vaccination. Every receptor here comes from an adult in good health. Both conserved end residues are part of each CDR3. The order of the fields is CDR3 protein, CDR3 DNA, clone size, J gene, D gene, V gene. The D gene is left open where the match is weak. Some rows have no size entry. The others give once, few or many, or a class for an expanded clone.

CDR3 protein: CASRRDRVMSEAFF
CDR3 DNA: TGTGCCAGCAGGAGGGACAGGGTGATGTCTGAAGCTTTCTTT
clone size: NA
J gene: TRBJ1-1
D gene: TRBD1
V gene: TRBV6-5

CDR3 protein: CASSSPGTGGVTGNTIYF
CDR3 DNA: TGTGCCAGCAGCTCTCCCGGGACAGGGGGCGTTACCGGAAACACCATATATTTT
clone size: NA
J gene: TRBJ1-3
D gene: TRBD1
V gene: TRBV28

CDR3 protein: CATSREGRDSYTF
CDR3 DNA: TGTGCCACCAGCAGAGAAGGGAGGGATAGCTACACCTTC
clone size: NA
J gene: TRBJ1-2
D gene: NA
V gene: TRBV15

CDR3 protein: CASSLLRRSTAPGTLHF
CDR3 DNA: TGTGCCAGCAGTTTGTTACGGCGGTCAACAGCGCCCGGAACCCTCCACTTT
clone size: NA
J gene: TRBJ1-6
D gene: NA
V gene: TRBV28

CDR3 protein: CASSLASGETGELFF
CDR3 DNA: TGCGCCAGCAGCTTGGCTTCAGGGGAAACCGGGGAGCTGTTTTTT
clone size: NA
J gene: TRBJ2-2
D gene: NA
V gene: TRBV5-1

CDR3 protein: CASSHRRGDQPQHF
CDR3 DNA: TGTGCCAGCTCCCATAGGCGGGGGGATCAGCCCCAGCATTTT
clone size: once
J gene: TRBJ1-5
D gene: NA
V gene: TRBV2

CDR3 protein: CASSLSTPGQGNTEAFF
CDR3 DNA: TGCGCCAGCAGCCTTAGCACTCCGGGACAGGGAAACACTGAAGCTTTCTTT
clone size: NA
J gene: TRBJ1-1
D gene: TRBD1
V gene: TRBV5-1

CDR3 protein: CASSPPDTSLITEAFF
CDR3 DNA: TGTGCCAGCAGCCCCCCTGACACGTCTCTGATCACTGAAGCTTTCTTT
clone size: NA
J gene: TRBJ1-1
D gene: NA
V gene: TRBV28

CDR3 protein: CASSQPRDSPYEQYF
CDR3 DNA: TGCGCCAGCAGCCAGCCCCGGGACAGCCCCTACGAGCAGTACTTC
clone size: once
J gene: TRBJ2-7
D gene: TRBD1
V gene: TRBV4-1

CDR3 protein: CSVEGGGSLAAFF
CDR3 DNA: TGCAGCGTTGAAGGGGGAGGGAGCCTGGCGGCTTTCTTT
clone size: NA
J gene: TRBJ1-1
D gene: NA
V gene: TRBV29-1

CDR3 protein: CASRLGGGRVNGYTF
CDR3 DNA: TGTGCCAGTAGACTGGGCGGGGGTCGGGTGAATGGCTACACCTTC
clone size: NA
J gene: TRBJ1-2
D gene: NA
V gene: TRBV19

CDR3 protein: CASSPQRGDWQPQHF
CDR3 DNA: TGTGCCAGTAGTCCCCAACGGGGGGATTGGCAGCCCCAGCATTTT
clone size: NA
J gene: TRBJ1-5
D gene: NA
V gene: TRBV19

CDR3 protein: CASSIKIGTPSPTQYF
CDR3 DNA: TGTGCCAGTAGTATAAAGATCGGGACGCCGTCTCCTACGCAGTATTTT
clone size: NA
J gene: TRBJ2-3
D gene: NA
V gene: TRBV19

CDR3 protein: CASSRIGESRVYGYTF
CDR3 DNA: TGTGCCAGCAGCCGGATCGGGGAGAGTAGGGTCTATGGCTACACCTTC
clone size: NA
J gene: TRBJ1-2
D gene: NA
V gene: TRBV5-4

CDR3 protein: CASSLANNRDSPLHF
CDR3 DNA: TGCGCCAGCAGCTTGGCTAACAACAGGGATTCACCCCTCCACTTT
clone size: NA
J gene: TRBJ1-6
D gene: NA
V gene: TRBV5-1

CDR3 protein: CAIREVGGVAEAFF
CDR3 DNA: TGTGCCATCAGGGAGGTGGGGGGAGTCGCTGAAGCTTTCTTT
clone size: NA
J gene: TRBJ1-1
D gene: NA
V gene: TRBV10-3

CDR3 protein: CSVGGVVAEETQYF
CDR3 DNA: TGCAGCGTAGGGGGTGTGGTAGCGGAAGAGACCCAGTACTTC
clone size: NA
J gene: TRBJ2-5
D gene: NA
V gene: TRBV29-1

CDR3 protein: CASSLLLGLSTDTQYF
CDR3 DNA: TGTGCCAGCAGTTTATTACTGGGACTGTCCACAGATACGCAGTATTTT
clone size: NA
J gene: TRBJ2-3
D gene: NA
V gene: TRBV28

CDR3 protein: CASSLNPAWGDTEAFF
CDR3 DNA: TGTGCCAGTAGTCTAAACCCGGCCTGGGGGGACACTGAAGCTTTCTTT
clone size: NA
J gene: TRBJ1-1
D gene: NA
V gene: TRBV19

CDR3 protein: CASRTGLGSYGYTF
CDR3 DNA: TGTGCCAGCAGAACAGGGTTAGGTAGCTATGGCTACACCTTC
clone size: NA
J gene: TRBJ1-2
D gene: NA
V gene: TRBV27

CDR3 protein: CASSTADDEKLFF
CDR3 DNA: TGTGCCAGTAGTACGGCAGACGACGAAAAACTGTTTTTT
clone size: NA
J gene: TRBJ1-4
D gene: NA
V gene: TRBV19

CDR3 protein: CASLDSYSYEQYF
CDR3 DNA: TGTGCCAGCTTGGACAGCTACTCCTACGAGCAGTACTTC
clone size: few
J gene: TRBJ2-7
D gene: NA
V gene: TRBV3-1/TRBV3-2

CDR3 protein: CASSFGGSYNEQFF
CDR3 DNA: TGCGCCAGCAGCTTCGGTGGGAGTTACAATGAGCAGTTCTTC
clone size: once
J gene: TRBJ2-1
D gene: NA
V gene: TRBV5-1

CDR3 protein: CASSIGTVSNQPQHF
CDR3 DNA: TGTGCCAGTAGTATAGGGACTGTTAGCAATCAGCCCCAGCATTTT
clone size: NA
J gene: TRBJ1-5
D gene: NA
V gene: TRBV19

CDR3 protein: CASSQEGSRINTEAFF
CDR3 DNA: TGTGCCAGCAGCCAAGAAGGCAGTCGGATAAACACTGAAGCTTTCTTT
clone size: NA
J gene: TRBJ1-1
D gene: NA
V gene: TRBV4-2

CDR3 protein: CASSATEGETQYF
CDR3 DNA: TGTGCCAGCAGCGCGACCGAGGGGGAGACCCAGTACTTC
clone size: NA
J gene: TRBJ2-5
D gene: NA
V gene: TRBV5-4

CDR3 protein: CASSDKSGGTDTQYF
CDR3 DNA: TGTGCCAGCAGTGATAAGTCAGGGGGCACAGATACGCAGTATTTT
clone size: NA
J gene: TRBJ2-3
D gene: NA
V gene: TRBV2

CDR3 protein: CASSGQLNTEAFF
CDR3 DNA: TGCGCCAGCAGTGGGCAGCTGAACACTGAAGCTTTCTTT
clone size: NA
J gene: TRBJ1-1
D gene: NA
V gene: TRBV10-1

CDR3 protein: CASSRDRSEVGTNEKLFF
CDR3 DNA: TGTGCCAGCAGCAGAGACAGGTCAGAGGTGGGGACTAATGAAAAACTGTTTTTT
clone size: NA
J gene: TRBJ1-4
D gene: NA
V gene: TRBV28

CDR3 protein: CASSGRAYNEQFF
CDR3 DNA: TGCGCCAGCTCTGGACGGGCTTACAATGAGCAGTTCTTC
clone size: NA
J gene: TRBJ2-1
D gene: NA
V gene: TRBV10-1

CDR3 protein: CASSPGTSGTPIWSAGELFF
CDR3 DNA: TGTGCCAGCAGCCCCGGGACTAGCGGGACACCAATCTGGTCTGCCGGGGAGCTGTTTTTT
clone size: NA
J gene: TRBJ2-2
D gene: TRBD2
V gene: TRBV5-4

CDR3 protein: CASSPPTVDEQYF
CDR3 DNA: TGTGCCAGCAGTCCCCCCACGGTCGACGAGCAGTACTTC
clone size: NA
J gene: TRBJ2-7
D gene: NA
V gene: TRBV28

CDR3 protein: CATADRECEQYF
CDR3 DNA: TGTGCCACCGCCGACAGGGAATGCGAGCAGTACTTC
clone size: once
J gene: TRBJ2-7
D gene: TRBD1
V gene: TRBV24-1

CDR3 protein: CASSLSRGWDGYTF
CDR3 DNA: TGTGCCAGCAGTTTATCCAGGGGGTGGGATGGCTACACCTTC
clone size: once
J gene: TRBJ1-2
D gene: TRBD1
V gene: TRBV28

CDR3 protein: CASSAGTAGSGNTIYF
CDR3 DNA: TGTGCCAGCAGCGCCGGGACAGCCGGCTCTGGAAACACCATATATTTT
clone size: NA
J gene: TRBJ1-3
D gene: TRBD1
V gene: TRBV7-8

CDR3 protein: CAIRASTGLAGSSYEQYF
CDR3 DNA: TGTGCCATCAGGGCCTCCACTGGGCTAGCGGGGAGCTCCTACGAGCAGTACTTC
clone size: NA
J gene: TRBJ2-7
D gene: TRBD2
V gene: TRBV10-3

CDR3 protein: CASRFLGRPQHF
CDR3 DNA: TGTGCCAGCAGGTTCTTAGGGCGGCCCCAGCATTTT
clone size: NA
J gene: TRBJ1-5
D gene: NA
V gene: TRBV27

CDR3 protein: CASSLRGVNSPLHF
CDR3 DNA: TGTGCCAGCAGTCTTCGGGGGGTCAATTCACCCCTCCACTTT
clone size: NA
J gene: TRBJ1-6
D gene: NA
V gene: TRBV6-5

CDR3 protein: CASSSGDRGAGELFF
CDR3 DNA: TGTGCCAGCAGTTCCGGGGACAGGGGCGCCGGGGAGCTGTTTTTT
clone size: NA
J gene: TRBJ2-2
D gene: TRBD1
V gene: TRBV6-5

CDR3 protein: CASSTGTVTYEQYF
CDR3 DNA: TGTGCCAGCAGTACCGGGACAGTGACCTACGAGCAGTACTTC
clone size: NA
J gene: TRBJ2-7
D gene: TRBD1
V gene: TRBV7-2